These T cell receptor beta chains were read from a single sample in a study of lymphopenia after photon versus proton radiotherapy. Some clones are missing from TCRdb's copy, which holds only in-frame ones; the method was immunoSEQ multiplex PCR. The table has fewer than 70,000 clones, about 90% seen once. Source: peripheral blood, taken from a patient treated with proton-based radiotherapy. These receptors were collected from an elderly man with esophageal cancer. CDR3s include the opening cysteine and the closing phenylalanine or tryptophan. The order of the fields is clone size, J gene, D gene, V gene, CDR3 protein, CDR3 DNA. A D gene is named only where the DNA matches it firmly. Expanded clones are given a class, and other clones once, few, many or no size at all.

>NA|TRBJ2-7|TRBD1|TRBV2
CASSWQGAYEQYF
TGTGCCAGCAGTTGGCAGGGGGCCTACGAGCAGTACTTC
>NA|TRBJ1-6|TRBD1|TRBV18
CASSVGQGALSPLHF
TGTGCCAGCTCGGTAGGACAGGGGGCTTTGTCACCCCTCCACTTT
>once|TRBJ2-1|NA|TRBV5-1
CASSLGGSGGEYNEQFF
TGCGCCAGCAGCTTGGGGGGCAGTGGCGGGGAATACAATGAGCAGTTCTTC
>NA|TRBJ2-2|TRBD1|TRBV10-1
CASRPGTGAGELFF
TGCGCCAGCAGGCCCGGGACAGGCGCCGGGGAGCTGTTTTTT
>NA|TRBJ2-7|NA|TRBV7-2
CASSLALEQYF
TGTGCCAGCAGCTTAGCACTCGAGCAGTACTTC
>NA|TRBJ1-1|TRBD1|TRBV5-8
CASSGGQVLMNTEAFF
TGTGCCAGCAGCGGCGGACAGGTGCTTATGAACACTGAAGCTTTCTTT
>NA|TRBJ2-1|TRBD1|TRBV20-1
CSARQGDEQFF
TGCAGTGCGAGACAGGGCGATGAGCAGTTCTTC
>few|TRBJ1-4|NA|TRBV9
CASSPGGDGAGEKLFF
TGTGCCAGCAGCCCAGGAGGAGATGGGGCGGGTGAAAAACTGTTTTTT
>NA|TRBJ1-3|NA|TRBV7-2
CASSQDRSSGNTIYF
TGTGCCAGCAGCCAGGACCGGAGCTCTGGAAACACCATATATTTT
>few|TRBJ2-6|NA|TRBV7-9
CASSKTTRSGANVLTF
TGTGCCAGCAGCAAAACGACTCGGTCGGGGGCCAACGTCCTGACTTTC
>NA|TRBJ1-5|TRBD1|TRBV6-6
CASSWTGLNQPQHF
TGTGCCAGCAGTTGGACAGGACTCAATCAGCCCCAGCATTTT
>NA|TRBJ2-1|TRBD1|TRBV28
CASKLTGGNEQFF
TGTGCCAGCAAATTGACAGGGGGCAATGAGCAGTTCTTC
>NA|TRBJ2-7|TRBD2|TRBV4-2
CASSQLGLATYEQYF
TGTGCCAGCAGCCAATTGGGACTAGCGACCTACGAGCAGTACTTC
>NA|TRBJ2-2|NA|TRBV29-1
CSVRGRRGPGELFF
TGCAGCGTGAGGGGGCGGAGGGGGCCCGGGGAGCTGTTTTTT
>few|TRBJ2-5|TRBD2|TRBV5-8
CASSLGLAGKQETQYF
TGTGCCAGCAGCTTGGGGCTAGCGGGCAAACAAGAGACCCAGTACTTC
>NA|TRBJ2-3|TRBD2|TRBV29-1
CSVAERGGSEDTQYF
TGCAGCGTTGCGGAGCGGGGGGGCTCTGAAGATACGCAGTATTTT
>NA|TRBJ1-2|NA|TRBV2
CASSEARSRTPF
TGTGCCAGCAGTGAAGCGAGGTCTAGGACCCCCTTC
>NA|TRBJ1-1|NA|TRBV28
CASSLLGSMDTEAFF
TGTGCCAGCAGTTTACTGGGGTCAATGGACACTGAAGCTTTCTTT
>NA|TRBJ2-1|TRBD1|TRBV2
CASRKVPGQGANEQFF
TGTGCCAGCAGAAAAGTACCGGGACAGGGAGCCAATGAGCAGTTCTTC
>once|TRBJ1-3|TRBD1|TRBV7-8
CASSLRTSGGTAGNTIYF
TGTGCCAGCAGCTTAAGGACTTCTGGTGGGACAGCTGGAAACACCATATATTTT
>NA|TRBJ1-3|NA|TRBV7-9
CASSLLEGSGNTIYF
TGTGCCAGCAGCCTCTTGGAGGGTTCTGGAAACACCATATATTTT
>NA|TRBJ2-5|TRBD1|TRBV29-1
CSVVFWETGDQETQYF
TGCAGCGTTGTGTTCTGGGAGACAGGGGACCAAGAGACCCAGTACTTC
>NA|TRBJ2-3|NA|TRBV7-2
CASSPGREDTDTQYF
TGTGCCAGCAGCCCAGGACGGGAAGACACAGATACGCAGTATTTT
>NA|TRBJ1-2|NA|TRBV9
CASRPGTDTVYGYTF
TGTGCCAGCAGACCCGGGACCGATACAGTCTATGGCTACACCTTC
>NA|TRBJ1-1|TRBD1|TRBV18
CASSPWQTGSANTEAFF
TGTGCCAGCTCACCATGGCAGACAGGGTCAGCGAACACTGAAGCTTTCTTT